What follows are 14 T cell receptor beta chains derived from one specimen sequenced in a study of CD8+ T cells in alopecia areata. Treatment denoted: oral pan-JAK inhibitor, 5-10 mg twice daily. As the sequencing template, cDNA was produced by extracting RNA and reverse transcribing it. Using immunoSEQ multiplex PCR, the repertoire was profiled, and TCRdb retains in-frame clones only, with some absent. Of nearly 200,000 clones listed, more than 45% are singletons. Specimen: CD4+ T cells sorted from blood, collected at week 24, from a patient treated with tofacitinib. These receptors were obtained from a human donor with alopecia areata.

The V gene is TRBV30, the J gene TRBJ2-3, with no clear D. The CDR3 contains 12 residues. V was cut by 0 bases and J by 4 bases, with 5 bases left in between. Looked up from germline, CDR1 is GTSNPN and CDR2 is SVGIG (reference sequence). CDR3 region: CAWSVPSDTQYF. Here the CDR3 DNA reads TGTGCCTGGAGTGTACCTTCAGATACGCAGTATTTT.

This clone has more than one count but fewer than ten. The V and J genes are TRBV15 and TRBJ2-2; 8 nucleotides align to TRBD1. Germline-derived CDR1 and CDR2 are LNHNV and YYDKDF (reference sequence). V lost 5 bases to trimming and J lost 6 bases; unmatched junction nucleotides: 14. This CDR3 is 17 amino acids long. The CDR3 DNA is TGTGCCACCAGCCCCGGGGCAGGGGGCCCGGGTTCCGGGGAGCTGTTTTTT. As protein: CATSPGAGGPGSGELFF.

The rearrangement joins TRBV29-1 to TRBJ1-4; the D gene is possibly TRBD1 (5 bases). The germline V gene has CDR1 SQVTM and CDR2 ANQGSEA. The CDR3 spans 14 residues. V was shortened by 4 bases and J by 7 bases, with 16 bases between the two germline ends. The CDR3 region has the DNA TGCAGCGTTGGAGAAGAAAGGGGTGGTGAAAAACTGTTTTTT. It codes for CSVGEERGGEKLFF.

CDR3 in amino acids: CASSVTGEGYTF. CDR3 coding DNA: TGTGCCAGCAGCGTCACAGGGGAAGGCTACACCTTC. The chain couples TRBV9 to TRBJ1-2; 7 bases line up with TRBD1. V was clipped by 2 bases and J by 8 bases; unmatched bases: 3. The CDR3 sequence is 12 residues long. CDR1 is SGDLS and CDR2 is YYNGEE in the germline V gene. Full variable domain (remainder filled in from reference TRBV9 and TRBJ1-2): DSGVTQTPKHLITATGQRVTLRCSPRSGDLSVYWYQQSLDQGLQFLIQYYNGEERAKGNILERFSAQQFPDLHSELNLSSLELGDSALYFCASSVTGEGYTFGSGTRLTVV.

The V and J genes are TRBV2 and TRBJ2-3; 8 nucleotides line up with TRBD2. There are 16 residues in the CDR3. Germline CDR1 reads SNHLY; CDR2 reads FYNNEI. V trimming: 7 bases; J trimming: 5 bases; junction bases outside the gene matches: 14. This chain's CDR3 is CASTFSGTRIRDTQYF. Here the CDR3 DNA reads TGTGCCAGCACCTTTAGCGGGACACGTATTAGAGATACGCAGTATTTT.

This chain uses TRBV2 with TRBJ2-4; 7 bases are a match to TRBD1. In germline, CDR1 is SNHLY, CDR2 FYNNEI. V lost 6 bases to trimming and J lost 8 bases; unmatched junction nucleotides: 10. This CDR3 has 14 amino acids. The CDR3 nucleotides read TGTGCCAGCAGCGGGGACAGTGGAAGGGACATTCAGTACTTC. It specifies CASSGDSGRDIQYF.

A single count supports this clone. The V and J genes are TRBV7-9 and TRBJ2-5, with D possibly matching TRBD2 (5 bases). The CDR3 contains 14 residues. V shed 5 bases and J shed 1 base, with 11 bases lying between them. Germline CDR1 reads SEHNR; CDR2 reads FQNEAQ (reference sequence). CDR3 sequence reads: CASSLRTLQETQYF. In nucleotides, the CDR3 is TGTGCCAGCAGCCTCCGGACTCTCCAAGAGACCCAGTACTTC.

The V gene is TRBV10-3, the J gene TRBJ2-5; TRBD1 is a possible D gene (5 bases). CDR1 is ENHRY, CDR2 SYGVKD, per germline. This CDR3 has 16 residues. Trimming removed 0 bases at V and 4 bases at J, with 15 bases between. DNA for the CDR3: TGTGCCATCAGTGAGTCGGCAGGGATCGTTGGAGAGACCCAGTACTTC. Translation gives CAISESAGIVGETQYF.

This clone was observed a single time. The chain carries TRBV28 and TRBJ1-1; D unclear. The V gene lost 2 bases and the J gene lost 9 bases, with 10 bases spanning the gap. In germline, CDR1 is MDHEN, CDR2 SYDVKM. This CDR3 has 12 residues. CDR3 in DNA: TGTGCCAGCAGTTTAGCGGCCCCCAAAGCTTTCTTT. Protein product: CASSLAAPKAFF.

CDR3 region: CASSPLEGSKNIQYF. The CDR3 DNA reads as TGTGCCAGCAGCCCCCTCGAGGGGTCCAAAAACATTCAGTACTTC. V usage is TRBV7-8 and J usage is TRBJ2-4; D is perhaps TRBD1 or TRBD2 (5 bases each). Trimming stripped 5 bases from V and 2 bases from J, with 13 bases between. CDR1 SGHVS and CDR2 FQNEAQ come from the germline V gene. The CDR3 contains 15 residues.

V and J are TRBV7-2 and TRBJ2-7; TRBD2 matches at 15 bases. Germline CDR1 SGHTA, CDR2 FQGNSA. V lost 3 bases to trimming and J lost 3 bases; unmatched junction nucleotides: 3. The CDR3 spans 16 residues. CDR3 DNA: TGTGCCAGCAGCTTCGGACTAGCGGGGGGGCTCTACGAGCAGTACTTC. Translating it yields CASSFGLAGGLYEQYF.

V is TRBV19 and J is TRBJ2-7, with a weak D call TRBD1 (5 bases). Germline V gives CDR1 LNHDA, CDR2 SQIVND (reference sequence). V was cut by 1 base and J by 2 bases, with 9 bases left in between. The CDR3 totals 14 residues. The CDR3 bases are TGTGCCAGTAGTATAGCAGGCAGGGCCTACGAGCAGTACTTC. Residues: CASSIAGRAYEQYF.

This chain joins TRBV27 and TRBJ2-3; 11 bases match TRBD1. This CDR3 has 15 amino acids. Germline V gene lookup returns CDR1 MNHEY and CDR2 SMNVEV (reference sequence). V lost 5 bases and J lost 9; bases outside the gene matches: 10. Written as DNA, the CDR3 is TGTGCCAGCAGTCCCCGGGACAGGGGGGTTCCCACGCAGTATTTT. Its translation is CASSPRDRGVPTQYF.

This chain joins TRBV30 and TRBJ1-3; D call uncertain. Trimming pared 4 bases from V and 4 bases from J, leaving 14 bases between. Germline CDR1 is GTSNPN and CDR2 is SVGIG (reference sequence). This CDR3 comprises 14 residues. The CDR3 sequence is CAWISGSSGNTIYF. DNA of the CDR3: TGTGCCTGGATCTCGGGCTCGTCAGGAAACACCATATATTTT.